This TCR beta chain derives from a study of cytomegalovirus exposure and HLA in healthy donors. Overall study results and limits: The authors listed around 150 TCR beta chains as cytomegalovirus-associated.

Germline V gene sequence: CDR1 SEHNR, CDR2 FQNEAQ (reference sequence). Trimming pared 0 bases from V and 8 bases from J, leaving 10 bases between. The CDR3 runs to 14 residues. 13 Jbeta primers and 60 Vbeta primers were used for the PCR. Clones were read by immunoSEQ multiplex PCR, and TCRdb kept only the in-frame ones, dropping some. The sample has over 150,000 clones; roughly four fifths are singletons. A remark on this clone: No antigen is known for it.

This sequence was found in a man between 60 and 75 years old in good health and CMV-seronegative. The V and J genes are TRBV7-9 and TRBJ1-4; D not certain. The material sequenced was PBMCs. The DNA of the CDR3 is TGTGCCAGCAGCTTAGCGCGGGATTCGGAAAAACTGTTTTTT. This sequence encodes CASSLARDSEKLFF.